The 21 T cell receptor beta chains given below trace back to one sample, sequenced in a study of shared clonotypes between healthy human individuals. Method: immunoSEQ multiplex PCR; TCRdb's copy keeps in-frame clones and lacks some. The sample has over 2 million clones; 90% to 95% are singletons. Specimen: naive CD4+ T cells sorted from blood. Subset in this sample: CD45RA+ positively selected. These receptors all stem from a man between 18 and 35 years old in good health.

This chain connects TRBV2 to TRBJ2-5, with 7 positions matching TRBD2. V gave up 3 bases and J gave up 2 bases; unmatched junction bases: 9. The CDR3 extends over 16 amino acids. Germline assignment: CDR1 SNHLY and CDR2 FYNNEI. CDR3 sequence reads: CASSDAGGSPQETQYF. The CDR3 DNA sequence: TGTGCCAGCAGTGACGCGGGCGGGAGTCCTCAAGAGACCCAGTACTTC.

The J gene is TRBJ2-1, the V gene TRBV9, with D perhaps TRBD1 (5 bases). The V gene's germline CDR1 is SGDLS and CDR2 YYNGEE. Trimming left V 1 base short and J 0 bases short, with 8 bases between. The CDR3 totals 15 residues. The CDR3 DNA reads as TGTGCCAGCAGCGTAACAGGTCGCTCCTACAATGAGCAGTTCTTC. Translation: CASSVTGRSYNEQFF.

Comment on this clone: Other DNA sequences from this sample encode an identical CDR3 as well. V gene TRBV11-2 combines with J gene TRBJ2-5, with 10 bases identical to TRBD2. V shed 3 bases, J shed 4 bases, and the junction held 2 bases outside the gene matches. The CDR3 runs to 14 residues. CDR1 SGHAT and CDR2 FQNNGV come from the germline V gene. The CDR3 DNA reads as TGTGCCAGCAGCTTGAGCGGGGGGGGAGAGACCCAGTACTTC. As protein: CASSLSGGGETQYF.

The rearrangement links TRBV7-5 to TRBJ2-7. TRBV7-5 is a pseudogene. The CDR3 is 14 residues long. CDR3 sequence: CARSPPIGSYEQYF. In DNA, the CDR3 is TGTGCCAGAAGCCCACCCATAGGCTCCTACGAGCAGTACTTC.

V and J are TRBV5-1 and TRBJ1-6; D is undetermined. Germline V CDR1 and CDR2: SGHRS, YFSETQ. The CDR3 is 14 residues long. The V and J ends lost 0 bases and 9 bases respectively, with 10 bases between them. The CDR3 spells CASSLAKGGSPLHF. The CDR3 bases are TGCGCCAGCAGCTTGGCGAAAGGTGGTTCACCCCTCCACTTT.

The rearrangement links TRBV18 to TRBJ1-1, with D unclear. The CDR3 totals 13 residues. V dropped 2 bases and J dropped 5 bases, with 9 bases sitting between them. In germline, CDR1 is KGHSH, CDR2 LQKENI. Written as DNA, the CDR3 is TGTGCCAGCTCACCATACAGTGGAACTGAAGCTTTCTTT. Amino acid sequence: CASSPYSGTEAFF.

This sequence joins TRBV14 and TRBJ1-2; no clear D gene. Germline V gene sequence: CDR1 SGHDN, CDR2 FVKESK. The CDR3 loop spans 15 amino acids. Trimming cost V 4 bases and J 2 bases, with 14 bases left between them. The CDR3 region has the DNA TGTGCCAGCAGCCCACTCTTGGGTGCGAACTATGGCTACACCTTC. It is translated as CASSPLLGANYGYTF.

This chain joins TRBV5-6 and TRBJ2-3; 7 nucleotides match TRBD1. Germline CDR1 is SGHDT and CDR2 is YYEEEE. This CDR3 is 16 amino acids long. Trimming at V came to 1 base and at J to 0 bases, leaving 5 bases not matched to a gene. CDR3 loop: CASSLPAGGSTDTQYF. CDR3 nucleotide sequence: TGTGCCAGCAGCTTGCCGGCAGGGGGAAGCACAGATACGCAGTATTTT.

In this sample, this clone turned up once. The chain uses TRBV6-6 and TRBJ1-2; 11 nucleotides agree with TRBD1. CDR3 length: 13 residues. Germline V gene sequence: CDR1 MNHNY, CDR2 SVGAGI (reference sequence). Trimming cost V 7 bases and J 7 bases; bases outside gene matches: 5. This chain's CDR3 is CASTGQGAGGYTF. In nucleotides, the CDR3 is TGTGCCAGCACCGGACAGGGGGCCGGTGGCTACACCTTC.

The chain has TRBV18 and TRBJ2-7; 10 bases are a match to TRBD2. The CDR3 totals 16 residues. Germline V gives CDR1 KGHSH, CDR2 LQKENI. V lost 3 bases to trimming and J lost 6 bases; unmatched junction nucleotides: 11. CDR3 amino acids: CASSPPFGAGGIEQYF. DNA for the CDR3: TGTGCCAGCTCACCCCCCTTCGGAGCGGGAGGGATCGAGCAGTACTTC.

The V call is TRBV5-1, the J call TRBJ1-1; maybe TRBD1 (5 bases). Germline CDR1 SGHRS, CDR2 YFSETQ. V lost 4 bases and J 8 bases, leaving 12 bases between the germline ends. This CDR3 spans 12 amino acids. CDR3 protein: CASSQETGEAFF. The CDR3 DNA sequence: TGCGCCAGCAGCCAAGAAACAGGAGAAGCTTTCTTT.

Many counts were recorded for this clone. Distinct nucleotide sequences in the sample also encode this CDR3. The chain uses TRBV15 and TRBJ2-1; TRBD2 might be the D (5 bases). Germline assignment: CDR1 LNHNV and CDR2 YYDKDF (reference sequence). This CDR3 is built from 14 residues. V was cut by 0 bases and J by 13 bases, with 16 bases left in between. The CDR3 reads CATSRDRSKTNQFF. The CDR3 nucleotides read TGTGCCACCAGCAGAGATCGCAGTAAGACTAATCAGTTCTTC. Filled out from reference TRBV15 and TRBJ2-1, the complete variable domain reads DAMVIQNPRYQVTQFGKPVTLSCSQTLNHNVMYWYQQKSSQAPKLLFHYYDKDFNNEADTPDNFQSRRPNTSFCFLDIRSPGLGDTAMYLCATSRDRSKTNQFFGPGTRLTVL.

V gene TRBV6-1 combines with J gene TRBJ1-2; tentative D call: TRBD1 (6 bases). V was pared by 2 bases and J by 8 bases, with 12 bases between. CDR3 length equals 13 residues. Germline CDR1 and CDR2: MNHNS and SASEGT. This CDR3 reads CASSENRVSGYTF. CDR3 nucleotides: TGTGCCAGCAGTGAAAACAGGGTGAGCGGCTACACCTTC.

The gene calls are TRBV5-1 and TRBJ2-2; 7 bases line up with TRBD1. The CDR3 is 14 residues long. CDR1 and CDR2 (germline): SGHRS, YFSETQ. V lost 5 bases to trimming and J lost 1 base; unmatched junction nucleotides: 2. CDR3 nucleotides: TGCGCCAGCAGAGGGACAGTGAACACCGGGGAGCTGTTTTTT. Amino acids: CASRGTVNTGELFF.

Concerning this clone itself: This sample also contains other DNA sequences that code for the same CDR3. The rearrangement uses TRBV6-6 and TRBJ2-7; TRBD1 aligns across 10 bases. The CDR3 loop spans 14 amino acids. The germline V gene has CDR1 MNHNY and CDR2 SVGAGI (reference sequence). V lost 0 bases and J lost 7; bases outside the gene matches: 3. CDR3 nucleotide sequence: TGTGCCAGCAGTTACTCGACAGGGGGCCGGGAGCAGTACTTC. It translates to CASSYSTGGREQYF.

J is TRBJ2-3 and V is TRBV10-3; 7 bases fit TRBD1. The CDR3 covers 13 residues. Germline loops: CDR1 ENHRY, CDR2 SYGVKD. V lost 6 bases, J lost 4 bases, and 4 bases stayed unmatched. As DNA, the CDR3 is TGTGCCATCAGAGAAGGGGGCGCAGATACGCAGTATTTT. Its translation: CAIREGGADTQYF.

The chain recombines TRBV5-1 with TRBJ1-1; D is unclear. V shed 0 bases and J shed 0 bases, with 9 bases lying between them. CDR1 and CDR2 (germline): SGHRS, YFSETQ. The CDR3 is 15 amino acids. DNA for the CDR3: TGCGCCAGCAGCTTGGACAGTCTCATGAACACTGAAGCTTTCTTT. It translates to CASSLDSLMNTEAFF.

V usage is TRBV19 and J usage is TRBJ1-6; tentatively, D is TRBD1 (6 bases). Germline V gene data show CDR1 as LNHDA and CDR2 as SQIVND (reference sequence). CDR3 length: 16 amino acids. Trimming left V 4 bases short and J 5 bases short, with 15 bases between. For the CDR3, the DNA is TGTGCCAGTAGTAGGACCGGGACACTAGATAATTCACCCCTCCACTTT. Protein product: CASSRTGTLDNSPLHF.

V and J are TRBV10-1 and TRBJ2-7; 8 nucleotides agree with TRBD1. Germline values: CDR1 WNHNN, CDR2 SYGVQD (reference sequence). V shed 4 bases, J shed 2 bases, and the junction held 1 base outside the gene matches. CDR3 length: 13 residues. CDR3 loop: CASSGGQAYEQYF. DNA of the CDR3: TGCGCCAGCAGTGGGGGACAGGCCTACGAGCAGTACTTC.

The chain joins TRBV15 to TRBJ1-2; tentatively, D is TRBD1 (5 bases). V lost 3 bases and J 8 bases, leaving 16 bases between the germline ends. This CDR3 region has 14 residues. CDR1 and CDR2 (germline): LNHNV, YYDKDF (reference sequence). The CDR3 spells CATSRVGTSWGYTF. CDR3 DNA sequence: TGTGCCACCAGCAGGGTCGGGACCTCCTGGGGCTACACCTTC.

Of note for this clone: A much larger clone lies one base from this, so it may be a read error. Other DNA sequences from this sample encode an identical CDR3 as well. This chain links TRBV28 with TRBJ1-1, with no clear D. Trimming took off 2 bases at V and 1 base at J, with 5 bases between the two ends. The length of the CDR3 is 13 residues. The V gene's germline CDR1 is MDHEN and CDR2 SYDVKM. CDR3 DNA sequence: TGTGCCAGCAGTTTACGGCAGAACACTGAAGCTTTCTTT. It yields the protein CASSLRQNTEAFF.